These 16 T cell receptor beta chains were all obtained from the same sample, sequenced in a study of blood T cell repertoires in COVID-19. Generated by immunoSEQ multiplex PCR, the TCRdb table keeps only in-frame clones and is missing some. The sample holds about 84,000 clones; around 82% are singletons and the top ten take less than 40%. Material: peripheral blood. The receptors originated from a man of 80 years or more with active or convalescent COVID-19.

The chain combines TRBV5-1 with TRBJ2-2; 7 nucleotides agree with TRBD2. V shed 0 bases, J shed 7 bases, and the junction held 9 bases outside the gene matches. Germline values: CDR1 SGHRS, CDR2 YFSETQ. This CDR3 is 16 amino acids long. CDR3 coding DNA: TGCGCCAGCAGCTTGGCGGCGGGGAGGGCACGCGGGGAGCTGTTTTTT. Its translation is CASSLAAGRARGELFF.

The chain employs TRBV29-1 and TRBJ2-7, with D perhaps TRBD1 (5 bases). In germline, CDR1 is SQVTM, CDR2 ANQGSEA. V shed 1 base and J shed 5 bases, with 12 bases lying between them. CDR3 size: 13 residues. This chain's CDR3 is CSVEGLGVNEQYF. The CDR3 region has the DNA TGCAGCGTTGAAGGGCTAGGGGTCAACGAGCAGTACTTC.

The rearrangement uses TRBV15 and TRBJ1-5, with TRBD1 matching over 8 bases. Germline CDR1 is LNHNV and CDR2 is YYDKDF (reference sequence). The junction had 5 bases not matched to a gene; V was cut back by 0 bases and J by 1 base. This CDR3 spans 17 amino acids. CDR3 in amino acids: CATSRDGDRMSNQPQHF. Here the CDR3 DNA reads TGTGCCACCAGCAGAGATGGGGACAGGATGAGCAATCAGCCCCAGCATTTT.

The chain has TRBV29-1 and TRBJ1-1; tentative D call: TRBD1 (6 bases). CDR1 is SQVTM and CDR2 is ANQGSEA in the germline V gene. This CDR3 comprises 14 residues. The germline V and J ends were trimmed by 5 bases and 11 bases, with 24 bases remaining between them. The CDR3 is CSVSTGTRFVSAFF. The CDR3 region has the DNA TGCAGCGTTAGTACCGGGACACGGTTCGTCTCTGCTTTCTTT.

The chain couples TRBV10-3 to TRBJ2-5; D possibly corresponds to TRBD1 (6 bases). The CDR3 is 15 amino acids. Germline V lookup: CDR1 ENHRY, CDR2 SYGVKD. V was trimmed by 4 bases and J by 3 bases, leaving 15 bases between them. The CDR3 sequence: CAISGTQGPEETQYF. CDR3 nucleotides: TGTGCCATCAGTGGAACCCAGGGGCCGGAAGAGACCCAGTACTTC.

The chain recombines TRBV19 with TRBJ2-7; 11 nucleotides line up with TRBD1. The CDR3 extends over 15 amino acids. The germline CDR1 and CDR2 sequences are LNHDA and SQIVND (reference sequence). The ends lost 3 bases at V and 7 bases at J; junction bases unmatched: 8. The CDR3 coding sequence is TGTGCCAGTAGTATCGGGGGACAGGGGGTAGAGGAGCAGTACTTC. Translation: CASSIGGQGVEEQYF.

The chain recombines TRBV6-1 with TRBJ1-6, with D possibly being TRBD1 (6 bases). Trimming took off 1 base at V and 8 bases at J, with 12 bases between the two ends. This CDR3 has 15 amino acids. CDR1 and CDR2 (germline): MNHNS, SASEGT. The CDR3 protein is CASSEEPGVYSPLHF. CDR3 bases: TGTGCCAGCAGTGAAGAGCCAGGGGTGTATTCACCCCTCCACTTT.

The chain employs TRBV5-4 and TRBJ1-3; TRBD1 is a possible D gene (5 bases). The CDR3 contains 16 residues. Trimming took off 4 bases at V and 0 bases at J, with 14 bases between the two ends. Per the germline V gene, CDR1 is SGHNT and CDR2 is YYREEE (reference sequence). The CDR3: CASSPEGLISGNTIYF. CDR3 DNA: TGTGCCAGCAGCCCGGAGGGACTGATCTCTGGAAACACCATATATTTT.

V usage is TRBV18 and J usage is TRBJ2-1, with 11 positions matching TRBD2. CDR1 is KGHSH, CDR2 LQKENI, per germline. The length of the CDR3 is 15 residues. The junction had 4 bases not matched to a gene; V was cut back by 5 bases and J by 4 bases. The CDR3 DNA reads as TGTGCCAGCTCAGCGGGACTAGCGGATTACAATGAGCAGTTCTTC. It encodes CASSAGLADYNEQFF.

This rearrangement joins TRBV24-1 to TRBJ2-5; a weak D match, TRBD2 (5 bases). Germline CDR1 KGHDR, CDR2 SFDVKD. The CDR3 covers 16 residues. Deletions cut 4 bases from V and 4 bases from J, with 18 bases between. This CDR3 is CATSEGRTPEGETQYF. CDR3 nucleotides: TGTGCCACCAGTGAAGGTAGGACTCCGGAAGGAGAGACCCAGTACTTC.

This chain uses TRBV6-5 with TRBJ1-3; TRBD1 agrees at 8 bases. Losses at the gene ends were 5 bases for V and 4 bases for J; bases not matched to a gene: 4. The CDR3 is made up of 14 amino acids. The germline CDR1 and CDR2 sequences are MNHEY and SVGAGI. The CDR3 reads CASSPGGLGNTIYF. The CDR3 nucleotides are TGTGCCAGCAGTCCAGGGGGCTTAGGAAACACCATATATTTT.

The chain is built from TRBV5-4 and TRBJ1-1; 8 nucleotides agree with TRBD1. V dropped 3 bases and J dropped 5; count of bases not matched to a gene: 12. Germline CDR1 and CDR2: SGHNT and YYREEE (reference sequence). The CDR3 runs 16 residues. The CDR3 bases are TGTGCCAGCAGCTCCGGACAGGGCCCGTTTAGGACTGAAGCTTTCTTT. It translates to CASSSGQGPFRTEAFF.

This clone was observed a handful of times. The chain recombines TRBV3-1 (or the pseudogene TRBV3-2) with TRBJ2-1; perhaps TRBD2 as D (6 bases). The germline V gene encodes CDR1 LGHDT and CDR2 YNNKEL (reference sequence). The CDR3 runs to 16 residues. The germline V and J ends were trimmed by 0 bases and 5 bases, with 14 bases remaining between them. Written as DNA, the CDR3 is TGTGCCAGCAGCCAAGAATCTGGGGGGAGAAACAATGAGCAGTTCTTC. It yields the protein CASSQESGGRNNEQFF.

This clone has just a few counts. This chain joins TRBV6-2 or TRBV6-3 and TRBJ2-4; no firm D call. Germline values: CDR1 MNHEY, CDR2 SVGEGT. V was cut by 5 bases and J by 7 bases, with 9 bases left in between. The CDR3 has 12 residues. The DNA for the CDR3 is TGTGCCAGCAGTCCCCTAGGTAACATTCAGTACTTC. Translation gives CASSPLGNIQYF.

The chain combines TRBV27 with TRBJ2-2; D not resolved. The CDR3 contains 13 residues. V was shortened by 6 bases and J by 4 bases, with 9 bases between the two germline ends. Per the germline V gene, CDR1 is MNHEY and CDR2 is SMNVEV (reference sequence). CDR3 sequence (DNA): TGTGCCAGCAGCAGGTTTGCCACCGGGGAGCTGTTTTTT. Translated: CASSRFATGELFF.

There are a few counts of this clone. The CDR3 is CASSSTTGYREKLFF. The CDR3, as DNA: TGTGCCAGCAGCTCTACGACAGGGTATAGGGAAAAACTGTTTTTT. The rearrangement uses TRBV7-9 and TRBJ1-4; 7 nucleotides match TRBD1. Trimming removed 4 bases from V and 8 bases from J; junction bases left unmatched: 10. The CDR3 contains 15 residues. Per germline, CDR1 SEHNR and CDR2 FQNEAQ (reference sequence).